Included here is one TCR beta chain sequence, with context. Its antigen is currently unknown. A read error may account for a junction end that differs from germline. Next came a second PCR, run for about 7 to 11 cycles, which used a sample-barcoded 5' primer along with a J-beta primer mix. TCRdb reprocessed the 5' RACE reads via MiXCR and lists one record per CDR3 protein. The profile shows approximately 1,000,000 distinct CDR3 sequences, 40% to 50% of them singletons. This sample was included in a study of blood T cells in healthy people across ages. Whole-study results and caveats: PBMCs were not sorted, which prevented a conclusive comparison of naive versus antigen-experienced cells. Roughly linear age-related decline in beta diversity appeared, significant by age around 42.

This receptor was obtained from a woman between 55 and 75 years old in good health. Sequenced input: blood.

CDR3 in DNA: TGTGCCAGCAGTTTGGAGGGATCGAGCTCCCACGAGCAGTACTTC. Protein sequence: CASSLEGSSSHEQYF. The chain couples TRBV28 to TRBJ2-7; D may be TRBD2 (6 bases). This CDR3 contains 15 residues. Germline CDR1 MDHEN, CDR2 SYDVKM.